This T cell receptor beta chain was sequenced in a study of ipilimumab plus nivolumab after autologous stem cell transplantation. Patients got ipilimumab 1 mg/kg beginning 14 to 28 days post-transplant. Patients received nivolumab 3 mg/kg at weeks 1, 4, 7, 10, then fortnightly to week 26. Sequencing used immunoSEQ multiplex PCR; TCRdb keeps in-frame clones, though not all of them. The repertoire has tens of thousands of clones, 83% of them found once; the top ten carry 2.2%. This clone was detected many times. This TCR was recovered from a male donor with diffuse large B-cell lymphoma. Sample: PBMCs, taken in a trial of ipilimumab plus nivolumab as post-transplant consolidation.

The CDR3 DNA is TGTGCCAGTGCTGTGGGACAGGGCAATCAGCCCCAGCATTTT. Translated: CASAVGQGNQPQHF. V gene TRBV19 combines with J gene TRBJ1-5; 8 bases are shared with TRBD1. After removal of 8 bases from V and 2 bases from J, the junction contained 5 bases not matched to a gene. CDR1 and CDR2 (germline): LNHDA, SQIVND (reference sequence). The CDR3 extends over 14 amino acids.